A selection of T cell receptor beta chains follows, all from one sample in a study of CD8+ T cells in alopecia areata. Produced via immunoSEQ multiplex PCR; TCRdb's table is partial and in-frame only. The data hold tens of thousands of clones, with 60% to 70% observed a single time. The sequenced sample consisted of CD4+ Tregs sorted from blood. The receptors originated from a human donor with alopecia areata. Both conserved end residues are part of each CDR3. Each record gives: D gene, clone size, V gene, J gene, CDR3 DNA, CDR3 protein. The D gene is left open where the match is weak. A clone size is listed for some rows: how often the clone was seen (once, few, many), or a class if it is expanded.

TRBD2	NA	TRBV11-2	TRBJ2-2	TGTGCCAGCAGCTCGATAGCGGGAGTGTTCACCGGGGAGCTGTTTTTT	CASSSIAGVFTGELFF
NA	NA	TRBV6-4	TRBJ1-5	TGTGCCAGCAGCCGGGGTCAGCCCCAGCATTTT	CASSRGQPQHF
TRBD1	NA	TRBV5-6	TRBJ2-6	TGTGCCAGCAGTCCCGGGACAGGGGGCTCTGGGGCCAACGTCCTGACTTTC	CASSPGTGGSGANVLTF
NA	NA	TRBV7-2	TRBJ1-2	TGTGCCAGCAGCTTAGACGGGACGCCGTGGAATGTCTACACCTTC	CASSLDGTPWNVYTF
NA	few	TRBV7-8	TRBJ1-6	TGTGCCAGCAGCTTAGGGGGACCAGGCTCACCCCTCCACTTT	CASSLGGPGSPLHF
NA	NA	TRBV14	TRBJ2-2	TGTGCCAGCAGCTCACTGAACAGGGCAAACGGGGAGCTGTTTTTT	CASSSLNRANGELFF
TRBD1	medium-sized	TRBV23-1	TRBJ2-1	TGCGCCAGCAGGAAACGGGACAGCTATGACAATGAGCAGTTCTTC	CASRKRDSYDNEQFF
TRBD1	once	TRBV10-2	TRBJ1-3	TGCGCCAGCAGCGTAGGACAGGGGTCTGGAAACACCATATATTTT	CASSVGQGSGNTIYF
NA	NA	TRBV15	TRBJ2-5	TGTGCCACCAGCAGAGATCTAGACCAAGAGACCCAGTACTTC	CATSRDLDQETQYF
TRBD2	NA	TRBV9	TRBJ2-7	TGTGCCAGCAGCGTAGACCCTAGCGGAAGCTACGAGCAGTACTTC	CASSVDPSGSYEQYF
NA	NA	TRBV2	TRBJ2-6	TGTGCCAGTAAAGAACAGCCCTCTGGGGCCAACGTCCTGACTTTC	CASKEQPSGANVLTF
NA	NA	TRBV7-6	TRBJ2-1	TGTGCCAGCAGCCAGGGGGGAAGGGATGGTGAGCAGTTCTTC	CASSQGGRDGEQFF
NA	NA	TRBV4-1	TRBJ1-6	TGCGCCAGCAGCCAAGTTGGGTACTCACCCCTCCACTTT	CASSQVGYSPLHF
NA	NA	TRBV28	TRBJ2-7	TGTGCCTTCGGGGGAACCTACGAGCAGTACTTC	CAFGGTYEQYF
NA	NA	TRBV19	TRBJ2-7	TGTGCCAGTAGTATGGGGGCCCTCGGTTCCTACGAGCAGTACTTC	CASSMGALGSYEQYF
NA	NA	TRBV5-1	TRBJ2-1	TGCGCCAGCAGCCTGCTAGCTGACTACAATGAGCAGTTCTTC	CASSLLADYNEQFF